These 10 T cell receptor beta chains were all obtained from the same sample, sequenced in a study of cytomegalovirus exposure and HLA in healthy donors. The PCR ran on 60 Vbeta and 13 Jbeta primers. Data came from immunoSEQ multiplex PCR; TCRdb stores just in-frame clones and leaves some out. The sample holds about 130,000 clones; roughly four fifths are singletons and the top ten take 7.3%. The sequencing input was PBMCs. Receptors were obtained from a male donor in good health and CMV-seronegative.

This chain uses TRBV19 with TRBJ1-5, with a tentative D call TRBD1 (6 bases). The CDR3 spans 13 residues. Trimming cost V 7 bases and J 4 bases, with 11 bases left between them. Germline-derived CDR1 and CDR2 are LNHDA and SQIVND (reference sequence). DNA for the CDR3: TGTGCCAGTAAGCCAGGGGCTAATCAGCCCCAGCATTTT. Encoded protein: CASKPGANQPQHF.

This rearrangement joins TRBV30 to TRBJ1-2, with D unclear. Germline CDR1 reads GTSNPN; CDR2 reads SVGIG (reference sequence). The CDR3 covers 12 residues. The germline V and J ends were trimmed by 3 bases and 8 bases, with 13 bases remaining between them. The CDR3 nucleotides read TGTGCCTGGAGCCCGGGAAGACGGGGCTACACCTTC. This encodes CAWSPGRRGYTF.

The table lists this clone with a few counts. The J gene is TRBJ2-7, the V gene TRBV28, with D perhaps matching TRBD1 (5 bases). Germline lookup yields CDR1 MDHEN and CDR2 SYDVKM. Trimming took 7 bases from V and 2 from J, leaving 18 bases between them. The CDR3 length is 15 residues. CDR3 coding DNA: TGTGCCAGCACGCGCGGTAGGGGCCTAACCTACGAGCAGTACTTC. Its translation is CASTRGRGLTYEQYF.

The rearrangement links TRBV7-8 to TRBJ2-7; 8 nucleotides line up with TRBD1. CDR3 length: 14 residues. After removal of 5 bases from V and 5 bases from J, the junction contained 8 bases not matched to a gene. Germline V CDR1 and CDR2: SGHVS, FQNEAQ. The chain's CDR3 is CASSLGQGWNEQYF. The DNA for the CDR3 is TGTGCCAGCAGCCTAGGACAGGGTTGGAACGAGCAGTACTTC.

The chain couples TRBV7-2 to TRBJ2-1; D gene ambiguous. Trimming pared 5 bases from V and 4 bases from J, leaving 18 bases between. Germline V gene lookup returns CDR1 SGHTA and CDR2 FQGNSA. The CDR3 is 16 residues long. CDR3 amino acids: CASSPGQLTLYNEQFF. CDR3 DNA: TGTGCCAGCAGCCCAGGCCAGTTGACGTTATACAATGAGCAGTTCTTC.

This clone has only a few counts. The chain recombines TRBV19 with TRBJ1-1; 7 positions agree with TRBD1. This CDR3 has 15 amino acids. J gave up 1 base and V 6 bases, and 8 bases lay outside the gene matches. Germline CDR1 LNHDA, CDR2 SQIVND (reference sequence). CDR3 nucleotide sequence: TGTGCCAGTAGGCAGGGGGGCGGGAAGAACACTGAAGCTTTCTTT. As protein: CASRQGGGKNTEAFF. Full variable domain (rest looked up from reference TRBV19 and TRBJ1-1): DGGITQSPKYLFRKEGQNVTLSCEQNLNHDAMYWYRQDPGQGLRLIYYSQIVNDFQKGDIAEGYSVSREKKESFPLTVTSAQKNPTAFYLCASRQGGGKNTEAFFGQGTRLTVV.

This sequence joins TRBV28 and TRBJ2-1, with TRBD2 identical over 12 bases. The CDR3 length is 19 residues. Germline-derived CDR1 and CDR2 are MDHEN and SYDVKM. V gave up 6 bases and J gave up 0 bases; unmatched junction bases: 12. CDR3 in DNA: TGTGCCAGCAGCCCTGGACGACTAGCGGGAGCCCGCTCCTACAATGAGCAGTTCTTC. It codes for CASSPGRLAGARSYNEQFF.

The gene calls are TRBV18 and TRBJ2-7; 9 bases are a match to TRBD1. V trimming: 3 bases; J trimming: 1 base; junction bases outside the gene matches: 4. The CDR3 has 15 residues. Germline-derived CDR1 and CDR2 are KGHSH and LQKENI. CDR3 amino acids: CASSPGTGRSYEQYF. CDR3 DNA: TGTGCCAGCTCACCTGGGACAGGGCGTTCCTACGAGCAGTACTTC.

The CDR3 coding sequence is TGTGCCAGCAGCCAAGATCCACTAGGAGCGGGAACAGATACGCAGTATTTT. It yields the protein CASSQDPLGAGTDTQYF. V and J are TRBV4-2 and TRBJ2-3, with TRBD2 identical over 7 bases. Unmatched junction bases numbered 9, after V lost 0 bases and J lost 3 bases. The germline V gene encodes CDR1 LGHNA and CDR2 YNFKEQ. The CDR3 is made up of 17 amino acids.

The CDR3 loop reads CASSQDHRADDEQYF. DNA of the CDR3: TGCGCCAGCAGCCAAGACCACAGGGCGGATGATGAGCAGTACTTC. V usage is TRBV4-3 and J usage is TRBJ2-7; a weak D match, TRBD1 (6 bases). Per germline, CDR1 LGHNA and CDR2 YSLEER. Trimming shortened V by 0 bases and J by 7 bases, and 16 bases separated the two germline ends. The CDR3 spans 15 residues.